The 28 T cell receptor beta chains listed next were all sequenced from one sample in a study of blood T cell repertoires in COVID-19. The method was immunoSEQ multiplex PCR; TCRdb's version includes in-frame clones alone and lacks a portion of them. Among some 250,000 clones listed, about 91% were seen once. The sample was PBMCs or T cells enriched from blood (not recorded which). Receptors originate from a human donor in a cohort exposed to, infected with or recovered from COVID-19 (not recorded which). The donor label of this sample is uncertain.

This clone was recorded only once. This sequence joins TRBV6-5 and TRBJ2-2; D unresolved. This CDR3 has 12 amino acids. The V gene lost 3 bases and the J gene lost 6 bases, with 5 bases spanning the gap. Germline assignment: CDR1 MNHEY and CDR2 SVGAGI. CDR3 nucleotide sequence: TGTGCCAGCAGTTATTTCTCCGGGGAGCTGTTTTTT. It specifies CASSYFSGELFF.

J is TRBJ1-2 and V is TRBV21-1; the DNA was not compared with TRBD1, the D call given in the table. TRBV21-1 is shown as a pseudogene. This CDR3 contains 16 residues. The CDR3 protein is CASTTGASANNYGYTF. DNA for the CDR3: TGTGCCAGCACTACAGGGGCCTCAGCTAATAACTATGGCTACACCTTC.

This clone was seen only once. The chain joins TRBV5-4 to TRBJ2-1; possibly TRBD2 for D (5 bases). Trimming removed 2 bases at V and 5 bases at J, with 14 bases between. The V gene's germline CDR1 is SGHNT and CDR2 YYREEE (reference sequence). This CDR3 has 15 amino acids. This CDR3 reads CASSFGDYIDNEQFF. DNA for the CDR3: TGTGCCAGCAGCTTCGGGGATTACATAGACAATGAGCAGTTCTTC.

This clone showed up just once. The CDR3: CATGQWGEKLFF. CDR3 sequence (DNA): TGTGCCACGGGACAGTGGGGCGAAAAACTGTTTTTT. The rearrangement joins TRBV10-3 to TRBJ1-4, with 7 bases that match TRBD1. V shed 10 bases and J 8 bases; nucleotides not matched to a gene: 7. The CDR3 covers 12 residues. Germline CDR1 is ENHRY and CDR2 is SYGVKD.

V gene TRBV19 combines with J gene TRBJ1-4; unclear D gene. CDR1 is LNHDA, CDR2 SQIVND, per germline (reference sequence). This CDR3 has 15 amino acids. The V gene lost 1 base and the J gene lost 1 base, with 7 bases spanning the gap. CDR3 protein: CASSIVEGTNEKLFF. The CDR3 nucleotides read TGTGCCAGTAGTATAGTGGAGGGAACTAATGAAAAACTGTTTTTT.

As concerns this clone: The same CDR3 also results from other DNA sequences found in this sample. The CDR3 here is CASSRDRNYGYTF. The CDR3 DNA sequence: TGTGCCAGCTCCCGGGACAGGAACTATGGCTACACCTTC. J is TRBJ1-2 and V is TRBV18; 8 bases map to TRBD1. The length of the CDR3 is 13 residues. Germline V gene lookup returns CDR1 KGHSH and CDR2 LQKENI. With V trimmed by 6 bases and J by 2 bases, 2 bases remained unmatched.

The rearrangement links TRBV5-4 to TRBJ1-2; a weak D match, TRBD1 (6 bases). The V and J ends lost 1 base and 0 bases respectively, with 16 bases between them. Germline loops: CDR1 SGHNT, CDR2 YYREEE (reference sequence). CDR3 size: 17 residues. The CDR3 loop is CASSLKDSALANYGYTF. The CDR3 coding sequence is TGTGCCAGCAGCTTGAAGGACAGCGCCCTAGCTAACTATGGCTACACCTTC.

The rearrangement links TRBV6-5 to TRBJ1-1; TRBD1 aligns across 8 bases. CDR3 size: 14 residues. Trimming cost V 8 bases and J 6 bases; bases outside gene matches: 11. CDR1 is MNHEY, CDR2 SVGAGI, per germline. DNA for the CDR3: TGTGCCAGCGGACATAGACAGGGGATCCCTGAAGCTTTCTTT. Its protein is CASGHRQGIPEAFF.

CDR3 residues: CASKGRQGAEQYF. Written as DNA, the CDR3 is TGTGCCAGCAAAGGTAGGCAGGGGGCCGAGCAGTACTTC. The chain combines TRBV2 with TRBJ2-7; 8 bases align to TRBD1. CDR1 SNHLY and CDR2 FYNNEI come from the germline V gene. The CDR3 covers 13 residues. Germline trimming cut 7 bases from V and 6 bases from J; bases unmatched to any gene: 8.

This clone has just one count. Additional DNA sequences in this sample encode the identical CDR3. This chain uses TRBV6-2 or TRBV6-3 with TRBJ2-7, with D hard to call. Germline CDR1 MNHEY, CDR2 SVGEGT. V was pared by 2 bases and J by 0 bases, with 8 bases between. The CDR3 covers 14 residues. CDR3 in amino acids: CASSYGQNSYEQYF. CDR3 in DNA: TGTGCCAGCAGTTACGGCCAGAACTCCTACGAGCAGTACTTC.

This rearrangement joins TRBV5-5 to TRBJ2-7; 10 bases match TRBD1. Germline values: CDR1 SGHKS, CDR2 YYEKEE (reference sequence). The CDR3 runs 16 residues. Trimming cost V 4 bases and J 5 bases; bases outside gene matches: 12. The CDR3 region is CASSLVPGQGMHEQYF. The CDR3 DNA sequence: TGTGCCAGCAGCCTAGTCCCGGGACAGGGGATGCACGAGCAGTACTTC.

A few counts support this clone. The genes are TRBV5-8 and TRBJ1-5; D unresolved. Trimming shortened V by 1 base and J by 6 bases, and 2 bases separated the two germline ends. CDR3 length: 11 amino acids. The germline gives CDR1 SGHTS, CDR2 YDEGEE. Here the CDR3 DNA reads TGTGCCAGCAGCTTGCGTCAGCCCCAGCATTTT. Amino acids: CASSLRQPQHF.

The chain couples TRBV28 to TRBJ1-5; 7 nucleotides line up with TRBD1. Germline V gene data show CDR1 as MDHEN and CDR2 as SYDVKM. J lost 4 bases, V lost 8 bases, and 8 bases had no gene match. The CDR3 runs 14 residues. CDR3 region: CASARQGPNQPQHF. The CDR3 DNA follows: TGTGCCAGCGCTCGACAGGGCCCTAATCAGCCCCAGCATTTT.

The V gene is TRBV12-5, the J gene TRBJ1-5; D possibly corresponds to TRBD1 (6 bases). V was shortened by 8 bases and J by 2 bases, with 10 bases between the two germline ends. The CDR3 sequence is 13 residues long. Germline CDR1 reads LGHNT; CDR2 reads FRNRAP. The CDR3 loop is CASTGKGNQPQHF. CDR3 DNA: TGTGCTAGTACAGGGAAGGGCAATCAGCCCCAGCATTTT. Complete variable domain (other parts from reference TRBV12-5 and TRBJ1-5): DARVTQTPRHKVTEMGQEVTMRCQPILGHNTVFWYRQTMMQGLELLAYFRNRAPLDDSGMPKDRFSAEMPDATLATLKIQPSEPRDSAVYFCASTGKGNQPQHFGDGTRLSIL.

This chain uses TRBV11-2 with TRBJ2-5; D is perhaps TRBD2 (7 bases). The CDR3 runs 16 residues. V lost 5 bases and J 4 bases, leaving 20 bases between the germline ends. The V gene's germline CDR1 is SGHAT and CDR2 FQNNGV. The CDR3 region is CASSIEGRGMGETQYF. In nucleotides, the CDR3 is TGTGCCAGCAGCATCGAGGGGAGGGGGATGGGAGAGACCCAGTACTTC.

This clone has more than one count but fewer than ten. As DNA, the CDR3 is TGTGCCAGCAGCTCCGGGACTTTACTCCAACCCCTCCACTTT. It yields the protein CASSSGTLLQPLHF. The gene calls are TRBV7-9 and TRBJ1-6, with D perhaps TRBD1 (5 bases). V lost 4 bases, J lost 12 bases, and 16 bases lay in between. The CDR3 is 14 amino acids. CDR1 and CDR2 from the germline V gene are SEHNR and FQNEAQ (reference sequence).

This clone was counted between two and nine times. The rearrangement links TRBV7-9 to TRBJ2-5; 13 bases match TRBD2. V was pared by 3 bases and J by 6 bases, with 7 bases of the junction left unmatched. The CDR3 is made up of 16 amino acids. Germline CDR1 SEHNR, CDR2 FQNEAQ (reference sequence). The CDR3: CASSFTSGGASKTQYF. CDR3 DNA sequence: TGTGCCAGCAGCTTCACTAGCGGGGGGGCCTCGAAGACCCAGTACTTC.

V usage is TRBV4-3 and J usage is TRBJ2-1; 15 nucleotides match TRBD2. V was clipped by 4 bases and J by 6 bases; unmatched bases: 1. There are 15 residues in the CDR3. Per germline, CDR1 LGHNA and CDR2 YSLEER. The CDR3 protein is CASSPGLAGGNEQFF. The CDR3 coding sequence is TGCGCCAGCAGCCCGGGACTAGCGGGGGGCAATGAGCAGTTCTTC.

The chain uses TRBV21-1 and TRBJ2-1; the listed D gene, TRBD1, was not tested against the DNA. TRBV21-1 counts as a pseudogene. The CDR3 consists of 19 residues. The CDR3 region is CASSDPGQASPSSYNEQFF. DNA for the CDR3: TGTGCCAGCAGCGATCCGGGACAGGCCTCCCCGAGCTCCTACAATGAGCAGTTCTTC.

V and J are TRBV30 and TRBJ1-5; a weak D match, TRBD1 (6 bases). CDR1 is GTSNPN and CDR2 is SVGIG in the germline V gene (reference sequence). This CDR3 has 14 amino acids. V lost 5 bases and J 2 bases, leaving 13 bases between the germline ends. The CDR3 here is CAWSLRTGNQPQHF. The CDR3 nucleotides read TGTGCCTGGTCCCTGAGGACAGGCAATCAGCCCCAGCATTTT. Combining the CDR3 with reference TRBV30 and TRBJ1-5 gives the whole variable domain SQTIHQWPATLVQPVGSPLSLECTVEGTSNPNLYWYRQAAGRGLQLLFYSVGIGQISSEVPQNLSASRPQDRQFILSSKKLLLSDSGFYLCAWSLRTGNQPQHFGDGTRLSIL.

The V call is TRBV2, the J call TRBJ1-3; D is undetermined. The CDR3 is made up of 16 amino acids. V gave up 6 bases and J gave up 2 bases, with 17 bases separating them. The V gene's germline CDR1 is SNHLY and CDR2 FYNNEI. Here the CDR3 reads CASRNRLGRTGNTIYF. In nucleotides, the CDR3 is TGTGCCAGCAGGAACCGACTAGGGCGGACTGGAAACACCATATATTTT.

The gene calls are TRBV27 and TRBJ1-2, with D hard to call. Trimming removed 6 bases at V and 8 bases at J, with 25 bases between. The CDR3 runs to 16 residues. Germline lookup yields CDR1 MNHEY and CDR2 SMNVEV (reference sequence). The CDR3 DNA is TGTGCCAGCAGCCCGACATACTCCGGGAATTCCAACGGCTACACCTTC. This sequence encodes CASSPTYSGNSNGYTF.

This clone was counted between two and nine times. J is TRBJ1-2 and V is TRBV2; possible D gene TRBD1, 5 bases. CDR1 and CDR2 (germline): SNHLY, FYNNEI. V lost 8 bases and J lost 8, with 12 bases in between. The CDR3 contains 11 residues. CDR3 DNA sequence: TGTGCCAGCGGGGGGTCGGACGGCTACACCTTC. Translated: CASGGSDGYTF.

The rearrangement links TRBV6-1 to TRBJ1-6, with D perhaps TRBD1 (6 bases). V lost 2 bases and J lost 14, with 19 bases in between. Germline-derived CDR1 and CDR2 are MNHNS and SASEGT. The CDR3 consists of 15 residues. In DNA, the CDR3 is TGTGCCAGCAGTGAACCCAGGGGACAAACCAGGACCCTCCACTTT. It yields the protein CASSEPRGQTRTLHF.

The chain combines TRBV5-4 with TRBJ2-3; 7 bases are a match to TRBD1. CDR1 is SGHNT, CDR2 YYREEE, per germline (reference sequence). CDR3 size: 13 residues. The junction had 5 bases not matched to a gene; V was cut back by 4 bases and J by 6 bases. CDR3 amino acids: CASSRRGPDTQYF. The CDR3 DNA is TGTGCCAGCAGCCGTAGGGGGCCCGATACGCAGTATTTT.

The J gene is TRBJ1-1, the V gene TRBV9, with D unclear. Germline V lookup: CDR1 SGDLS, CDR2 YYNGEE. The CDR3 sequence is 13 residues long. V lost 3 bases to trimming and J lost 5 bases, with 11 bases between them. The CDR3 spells CASSATARTEAFF. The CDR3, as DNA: TGTGCCAGCAGCGCAACGGCCAGGACTGAAGCTTTCTTT.

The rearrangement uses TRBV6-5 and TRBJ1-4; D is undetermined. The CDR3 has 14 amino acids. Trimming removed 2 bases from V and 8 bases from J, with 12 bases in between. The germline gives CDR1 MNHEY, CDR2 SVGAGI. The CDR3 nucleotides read TGTGCCAGCAGTTACAGCGGGGTAGGGGAAAAACTGTTTTTT. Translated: CASSYSGVGEKLFF.

The CDR3 DNA reads TGTGCCATCAGTGGATTTGGACAGGGGGGAGTAGATACGCAGTATTTT. Translation gives CAISGFGQGGVDTQYF. The chain joins TRBV10-3 to TRBJ2-3, with 10 bases aligning to TRBD1. Germline-derived CDR1 and CDR2 are ENHRY and SYGVKD. V was clipped by 4 bases and J by 5 bases; unmatched bases: 9. The CDR3 loop spans 16 amino acids.